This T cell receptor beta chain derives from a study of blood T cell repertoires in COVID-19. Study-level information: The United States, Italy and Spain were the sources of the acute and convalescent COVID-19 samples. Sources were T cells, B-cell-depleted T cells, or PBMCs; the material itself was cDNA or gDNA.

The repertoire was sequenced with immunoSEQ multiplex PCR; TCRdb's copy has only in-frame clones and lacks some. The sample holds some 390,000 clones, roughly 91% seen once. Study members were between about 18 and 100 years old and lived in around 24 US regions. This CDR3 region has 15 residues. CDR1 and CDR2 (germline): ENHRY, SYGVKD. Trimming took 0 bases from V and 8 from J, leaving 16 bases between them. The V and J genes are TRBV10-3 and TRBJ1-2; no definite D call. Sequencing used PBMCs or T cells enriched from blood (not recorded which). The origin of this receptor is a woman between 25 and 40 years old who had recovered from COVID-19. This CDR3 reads CAISESVGRLKGYTF. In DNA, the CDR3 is TGTGCCATCAGTGAGTCGGTTGGCAGGCTTAAAGGCTACACCTTC.